The 30 T cell receptor beta chains given below trace back to one sample, sequenced in a study of CD8 T cells in Susac syndrome. RNA totalling about 0.45 to 1 ug underwent reverse transcription with random hexamers. TCRdb re-derived calls from the immunoSEQ multiplex PCR reads in MiXCR, one entry per CDR3 protein. Of tens of thousands of distinct CDR3 sequences listed, 85% to 95% are singletons. Sequenced sample: CD8+ T cells from PBMCs. The receptors were sampled from a human donor in good health.

V gene TRBV9 combines with J gene TRBJ2-7; D may match TRBD1 or TRBD2 (6 bases each). Deletions cut 2 bases from V and 7 bases from J, with 13 bases between. The germline V gene has CDR1 SGDLS and CDR2 YYNGEE. CDR3 length: 13 amino acids. DNA of the CDR3: TGTGCCAGCAGCGTCGGAGGGGGGACGGAGCAGTACTTC. Its protein product is CASSVGGGTEQYF.

Turning to this clonotype: Germline is not matched at one junction end, which may reflect a read error. The chain carries TRBV7-9 and TRBJ2-5, with D unclear. Germline V CDR1 and CDR2: SEHNR, FQNEAQ (reference sequence). The CDR3 is 14 amino acids. Here the CDR3 DNA reads TGTGCCAGTAGCTTAGTTGTAGGACAAGAGACCCAGTACTTC. Translating gives CASSLVVGQETQYF.

The genes are TRBV30 and TRBJ1-4; D may be TRBD1 (5 bases). The V end lost 8 bases, the J end lost 6 bases, and 16 bases lay between the germline ends. Looked up from germline, CDR1 is GTSNPN and CDR2 is SVGIG (reference sequence). This CDR3 is built from 13 residues. CDR3 DNA: TGTGCCGGAAGCCTACAGGATTATGAAAAACTGTTTTTT. It specifies CAGSLQDYEKLFF. Together with reference TRBV30 and TRBJ1-4, the CDR3 gives the full variable domain: SQTIHQWPATLVQPVGSPLSLECTVEGTSNPNLYWYRQAAGRGLQLLFYSVGIGQISSEVPQNLSASRPQDRQFILSSKKLLLSDSGFYLCAGSLQDYEKLFFGSGTQLSVL.

The chain carries TRBV30 and TRBJ1-2; 10 nucleotides agree with TRBD1. The CDR3 has 14 residues. The germline CDR1 and CDR2 sequences are GTSNPN and SVGIG (reference sequence). Germline trimming cut 4 bases from V and 3 bases from J; bases unmatched to any gene: 5. The DNA of the CDR3 is TGTGCCTGGACCCCCGGACAGGGGGACTATGGCTACACCTTC. This translates into CAWTPGQGDYGYTF. Looking up the rest from reference TRBV30 and TRBJ1-2 gives the full variable domain: SQTIHQWPATLVQPVGSPLSLECTVEGTSNPNLYWYRQAAGRGLQLLFYSVGIGQISSEVPQNLSASRPQDRQFILSSKKLLLSDSGFYLCAWTPGQGDYGYTFGSGTRLTVV.

For the CDR3, the DNA is TGTGCCAGCAGTTTCACAACAGGGGCCTACGAGCAGTACTTC. It translates to CASSFTTGAYEQYF. The chain combines TRBV6-5 with TRBJ2-7; TRBD1 agrees at 7 bases. V gave up 4 bases and J gave up 2 bases; unmatched junction bases: 5. The CDR3 contains 14 residues. Looked up from germline, CDR1 is MNHEY and CDR2 is SVGAGI.

The chain couples TRBV4-1 to TRBJ2-1, with D unresolved. There are 16 residues in the CDR3. Per the germline V gene, CDR1 is MGHRA and CDR2 is YSYEKL. The V and J ends lost 2 bases and 6 bases respectively, with 17 bases between them. The CDR3 coding sequence is TGCGCCAGCAGCCAACTAGACATGGGCATGGGCAATGAGCAGTTCTTC. Translation gives CASSQLDMGMGNEQFF.

The J gene is TRBJ1-1, the V gene TRBV7-9; D is perhaps TRBD1 (6 bases). Trimming took 5 bases from V and 1 from J, leaving 14 bases between them. Germline values: CDR1 SEHNR, CDR2 FQNEAQ (reference sequence). This CDR3 is 15 amino acids long. CDR3 bases: TGTGCCAGCAGCCCGACTCTACAGGGGAACACTGAAGCTTTCTTT. Its translation is CASSPTLQGNTEAFF.

This rearrangement joins TRBV29-1 to TRBJ2-2; TRBD1 matches 8 bases. The V segment lost 6 bases and the J segment 5 bases; nucleotides outside the gene matches: 8. CDR3 size: 14 residues. Looked up from germline, CDR1 is SQVTM and CDR2 is ANQGSEA. This CDR3 is CSVAGTGRTGELFF. The DNA of the CDR3 is TGCAGCGTCGCCGGGACAGGAAGGACCGGGGAGCTGTTTTTT.

The genes are TRBV25-1 and TRBJ2-2; no reliable D call. V was shortened by 4 bases and J by 5 bases, with 5 bases between the two germline ends. Germline loops: CDR1 MGHDK, CDR2 SYGVNS. The CDR3 is made up of 12 amino acids. CDR3 region: CASSGLTGELFF. CDR3 nucleotide sequence: TGTGCCAGCAGTGGTCTAACCGGGGAGCTGTTTTTT.

The gene calls are TRBV7-2 and TRBJ2-5; D not certain. CDR3 length: 13 residues. Germline CDR1 SGHTA, CDR2 FQGNSA. V was clipped by 2 bases and J by 0 bases, with 4 bases between them. The CDR3 is CASSLYHQETQYF. DNA of the CDR3: TGTGCCAGCAGCTTATATCACCAAGAGACCCAGTACTTC.

This chain uses TRBV21-1 with TRBJ1-2; TRBD1, as called in the table, went unchecked against the DNA. TRBV21-1 is reported as a pseudogene. The CDR3 runs to 13 residues. The CDR3 spells CASSKDRKNGYTF. CDR3 sequence (DNA): TGTGCCAGCAGCAAGGACAGGAAAAACGGCTACACCTTC.

This chain connects TRBV15 to TRBJ2-7; no definite D call. The CDR3 is made up of 14 amino acids. CDR1 and CDR2 (germline): LNHNV, YYDKDF (reference sequence). Trimming removed 3 bases from V and 3 bases from J, with 12 bases in between. The CDR3 coding sequence is TGTGCCACCAGCAGCGGCGGTTGGGGCTACGAGCAGTACTTC. It codes for CATSSGGWGYEQYF.

The chain has TRBV6-4 and TRBJ2-3; 8 bases are shared with TRBD1. From germline, CDR1 is MRHNA and CDR2 SNTAGT. The CDR3 spans 14 residues. V dropped 5 bases and J dropped 3; count of bases not matched to a gene: 4. CDR3 amino acids: CASSLQGGTDTQYF. CDR3 in DNA: TGTGCCAGCAGTTTACAGGGGGGTACAGATACGCAGTATTTT.

The chain couples TRBV28 to TRBJ1-2; TRBD1 agrees at 9 bases. Germline V lookup: CDR1 MDHEN, CDR2 SYDVKM. With V trimmed by 7 bases and J by 3 bases, 15 bases remained unmatched. The CDR3 contains 17 residues. The CDR3 DNA reads as TGTGCCAGCACGGGTGGACAGGGGATTCTCGGGTACTATGGCTACACCTTC. Its translation is CASTGGQGILGYYGYTF.

The chain is built from TRBV7-8 and TRBJ2-2; 10 bases align to TRBD2. The V and J ends lost 5 bases and 4 bases, in that order; junction bases with no gene match: 4. CDR1 and CDR2 from the germline V gene are SGHVS and FQNEAQ. The CDR3 is 15 residues long. As DNA, the CDR3 is TGTGCCAGCAGCCCTAGCGGGAGAGGCACCGGGGAGCTGTTTTTT. Amino acids: CASSPSGRGTGELFF.

This clonotype was picked up one time. The chain employs TRBV29-1 and TRBJ1-1; TRBD1 is a possible D gene (6 bases). Germline lookup yields CDR1 SQVTM and CDR2 ANQGSEA. The V and J ends lost 6 bases and 0 bases respectively, with 8 bases between them. The length of the CDR3 is 12 residues. The CDR3 loop is CSVRGVNTEAFF. In DNA, the CDR3 is TGCAGCGTCAGGGGTGTGAACACTGAAGCTTTCTTT.

The chain couples TRBV5-6 to TRBJ1-2; 7 bases are a match to TRBD1. The CDR3 sequence is 16 residues long. With V trimmed by 4 bases and J by 1 base, 10 bases remained unmatched. Germline loops: CDR1 SGHDT, CDR2 YYEEEE. CDR3 amino acids: CASSPGDSPFNYGYTF. The CDR3, as DNA: TGTGCCAGCAGCCCCGGGGACAGCCCGTTTAACTATGGCTACACCTTC.

The V call is TRBV19, the J call TRBJ1-5; D gene unclear. Germline V gene sequence: CDR1 LNHDA, CDR2 SQIVND (reference sequence). The CDR3 is 15 residues long. V was pared by 3 bases and J by 0 bases, with 9 bases between. CDR3 amino acids: CASSIETVSNQPQHF. The CDR3, as DNA: TGTGCCAGTAGTATCGAAACGGTTAGCAATCAGCCCCAGCATTTT.

V usage is TRBV3-1 and J usage is TRBJ1-1; 7 nucleotides match TRBD1. Per germline, CDR1 LGHDT and CDR2 YNNKEL (reference sequence). J lost 1 base, V lost 4 bases, and 3 bases had no gene match. This CDR3 contains 14 residues. CDR3 in amino acids: CASSPDRTNTEAFF. Here the CDR3 DNA reads TGTGCCAGCAGCCCGGACAGGACGAACACTGAAGCTTTCTTT.

The chain joins TRBV20-1 to TRBJ2-7; 10 bases are a match to TRBD2. Germline CDR1 reads DFQATT; CDR2 reads SNEGSKA (reference sequence). V shed 1 base and J 5 bases; nucleotides not matched to a gene: 17. This CDR3 is built from 18 residues. Written as DNA, the CDR3 is TGCAGTGCTAGAGGGCTAGCGGGAGCTACCGCCATGCTTGACGAGCAGTACTTC. Encoded protein: CSARGLAGATAMLDEQYF.

The chain is built from TRBV20-1 and TRBJ2-1; 13 positions agree with TRBD2. The CDR3 loop spans 19 amino acids. From germline, CDR1 is DFQATT and CDR2 SNEGSKA (reference sequence). V dropped 0 bases and J dropped 7; count of bases not matched to a gene: 15. The CDR3 loop is CSARDTSGRAFLFANEQFF. Here the CDR3 DNA reads TGCAGTGCTAGAGATACTAGCGGGAGGGCCTTTCTTTTTGCGAATGAGCAGTTCTTC.

In DNA, the CDR3 is TGTGCCAGTAGTACCTTGATGACACTTAGCTCCTACGAGCAGTACTTC. This translates into CASSTLMTLSSYEQYF. The V gene is TRBV19, the J gene TRBJ2-7; D is unclear. Trimming stripped 4 bases from V and 0 bases from J, with 16 bases between. Germline values: CDR1 LNHDA, CDR2 SQIVND (reference sequence). This CDR3 has 16 amino acids.

The rearrangement joins TRBV3-1 to TRBJ2-3, with D perhaps matching TRBD1 (6 bases). The CDR3 totals 15 residues. Trimming took 0 bases from V and 5 from J, leaving 12 bases between them. Per germline, CDR1 LGHDT and CDR2 YNNKEL (reference sequence). The CDR3 loop is CASSQEGHPGDTQYF. CDR3 DNA: TGTGCCAGCAGCCAAGAGGGACACCCGGGAGATACGCAGTATTTT.

The chain links TRBV6-4 to TRBJ2-2; no definite D call. The CDR3 contains 14 residues. Germline assignment: CDR1 MRHNA and CDR2 SNTAGT. V lost 10 bases to trimming and J lost 2 bases, with 14 bases between them. The CDR3 protein is CATQYASNTGELFF. CDR3 bases: TGTGCCACCCAGTACGCTTCTAACACCGGGGAGCTGTTTTTT.

The V gene is TRBV20-1, the J gene TRBJ2-1; 7 nucleotides line up with TRBD2. J was trimmed by 5 bases and V by 5 bases; bases with no gene match: 12. The CDR3 has 15 amino acids. Germline-derived CDR1 and CDR2 are DFQATT and SNEGSKA (reference sequence). CDR3 nucleotides: TGCAGTGCTCCAACCGCCGAGGGAGGGGACAATGAGCAGTTCTTC. The encoded protein is CSAPTAEGGDNEQFF.

This clonotype was counted once. The CDR3 DNA reads as TGTGCCAGTAGTATAATAGGGGCCTTAGGGGATGAGCAGTTCTTC. It translates to CASSIIGALGDEQFF. The rearrangement joins TRBV19 to TRBJ2-1, with D perhaps TRBD1 (5 bases). CDR1 and CDR2 (germline): LNHDA, SQIVND (reference sequence). This CDR3 has 15 amino acids. V was clipped by 2 bases and J by 8 bases, with 16 bases between them. Together with reference TRBV19 and TRBJ2-1, the CDR3 gives the full variable domain: DGGITQSPKYLFRKEGQNVTLSCEQNLNHDAMYWYRQDPGQGLRLIYYSQIVNDFQKGDIAEGYSVSREKKESFPLTVTSAQKNPTAFYLCASSIIGALGDEQFFGPGTRLTVL.

The chain joins TRBV7-9 to TRBJ2-7; TRBD1 matches at 8 bases. Per the germline V gene, CDR1 is SEHNR and CDR2 is FQNEAQ (reference sequence). This CDR3 has 14 residues. V shed 5 bases and J 3 bases; nucleotides not matched to a gene: 6. CDR3 in amino acids: CASSGRDRHYEQYF. The CDR3 coding sequence is TGTGCCAGCAGCGGCCGGGACAGGCACTACGAGCAGTACTTC.

The rearrangement links TRBV7-9 to TRBJ2-2; D gene unclear. CDR3 length: 13 amino acids. In germline, CDR1 is SEHNR, CDR2 FQNEAQ (reference sequence). The V end lost 7 bases, the J end lost 4 bases, and 10 bases lay between the germline ends. The CDR3 DNA reads TGTGCCAGCAAGGCCCCACCCACCGGGGAGCTGTTTTTT. Translated, it gives CASKAPPTGELFF.

The V gene is TRBV20-1, the J gene TRBJ1-3; the D gene is possibly TRBD1 (5 bases). The CDR3 has 17 residues. Germline CDR1 is DFQATT and CDR2 is SNEGSKA (reference sequence). V gave up 6 bases and J gave up 0 bases, with 21 bases separating them. The CDR3 is CSAPNEGTDSSGNTIYF. The CDR3 coding sequence is TGCAGTGCCCCTAATGAGGGGACCGATAGCTCTGGAAACACCATATATTTT.

The V gene is TRBV6-2 or TRBV6-3, the J gene TRBJ2-5, with D perhaps matching TRBD1 (5 bases). Germline V lookup: CDR1 MNHEY, CDR2 SVGEGT. Between the trimmed V and J ends, which lost 6 bases and 2 bases, there was a span of 13 bases. The CDR3 covers 14 residues. DNA for the CDR3: TGTGCCAGCAGCTACAGGCCCGGACAAGAGACCCAGTACTTC. Translated: CASSYRPGQETQYF.